A single sample is the source of the 23 T cell receptor beta chains below, sequenced in a study of T cells in localized non-small cell lung cancer. Generated by immunoSEQ multiplex PCR, the TCRdb table keeps only in-frame clones and is missing some. The sample holds around 70,000 clones, approximately 88% seen once. The sequenced sample was peripheral blood, obtained before any cancer treatment. The receptors derive from a female donor aged 60 or older with stage I lung adenocarcinoma.

V is TRBV6-1 and J is TRBJ2-7; 11 bases are shared with TRBD1. CDR1 is MNHNS and CDR2 is SASEGT in the germline V gene. The CDR3 has 14 residues. Losses at the gene ends were 8 bases for V and 4 bases for J; bases not matched to a gene: 7. The CDR3 nucleotides are TGTGCCAGCCGGGCTGGACAGGGGGCATACGAGCAGTACTTC. Protein: CASRAGQGAYEQYF.

The CDR3 DNA reads TGTGCCAGTAGCCGGACCGAATTAGATACGCAGTATTTT. Translation gives CASSRTELDTQYF. The chain employs TRBV19 and TRBJ2-3; D gene unclear. Trimming pared 6 bases from V and 5 bases from J, leaving 12 bases between. The CDR3 contains 13 residues. The germline V gene has CDR1 LNHDA and CDR2 SQIVND (reference sequence).

The chain uses TRBV10-3 and TRBJ2-3, with 7 positions matching TRBD2. Trimming cost V 4 bases and J 1 base; bases outside gene matches: 2. This CDR3 has 14 amino acids. Per the germline V gene, CDR1 is ENHRY and CDR2 is SYGVKD. The CDR3 DNA follows: TGTGCCATCAGTGTACGGGAGGGCACAGATACGCAGTATTTT. Amino acid sequence: CAISVREGTDTQYF.

The genes are TRBV19 and TRBJ2-2; TRBD1 agrees at 7 bases. The CDR3 has 14 residues. Germline V gene lookup returns CDR1 LNHDA and CDR2 SQIVND (reference sequence). V lost 5 bases and J lost 4; bases outside the gene matches: 4. CDR3 residues: CASSEGQPTGELFF. In DNA, the CDR3 is TGTGCCAGTAGTGAGGGACAGCCCACCGGGGAGCTGTTTTTT.

The sample holds one count of this clone. The J gene is TRBJ1-1, the V gene TRBV5-1; D not resolved. The V end lost 0 bases, the J end lost 6 bases, and 12 bases lay between the germline ends. Germline CDR1 reads SGHRS; CDR2 reads YFSETQ. The CDR3 runs 14 residues. The CDR3, as DNA: TGCGCCAGCAGCTTGGCTGGGGAGGTTGCTGAAGCTTTCTTT. Protein product: CASSLAGEVAEAFF.

This chain connects TRBV5-1 to TRBJ2-3; 7 bases map to TRBD2. This CDR3 has 14 residues. Germline CDR1 is SGHRS and CDR2 is YFSETQ. The J segment lost 2 bases and the V segment lost 2 bases, leaving 2 bases of the junction unmatched. The CDR3 DNA is TGCGCCAGCAGCTTCGGGGGGTACACAGATACGCAGTATTTT. Its protein is CASSFGGYTDTQYF. Together with reference TRBV5-1 and TRBJ2-3, the CDR3 gives the full variable domain: KAGVTQTPRYLIKTRGQQVTLSCSPISGHRSVSWYQQTPGQGLQFLFEYFSETQRNKGNFPGRFSGRQFSNSRSEMNVSTLELGDSALYLCASSFGGYTDTQYFGPGTRLTVL.

This chain uses TRBV21-1 with TRBJ2-7; TRBD1 is the table's D call, not checked against the DNA. TRBV21-1 is annotated as a pseudogene. The CDR3 length is 13 residues. The CDR3 bases are TGTGCCAGCCGGGACAGGGGGCCTTACGAGCAGTACTTC. Translation gives CASRDRGPYEQYF.

In nucleotides, the CDR3 is TGTGCCAGCAGTGCAGTCGGGGGGGTGAACATTCAGTACTTC. It codes for CASSAVGGVNIQYF. This chain uses TRBV6-1 with TRBJ2-4; 8 nucleotides match TRBD2. The germline CDR1 and CDR2 sequences are MNHNS and SASEGT. V shed 4 bases, J shed 7 bases, and the junction held 6 bases outside the gene matches. The CDR3 is 14 amino acids.

The gene calls are TRBV29-1 and TRBJ1-3, with 7 bases fitting TRBD1. Unmatched junction bases numbered 0, after V lost 0 bases and J lost 7 bases. The CDR3 is 12 amino acids. Per germline, CDR1 SQVTM and CDR2 ANQGSEA. CDR3 protein: CSVEEDRNTIYF. Written as DNA, the CDR3 is TGCAGCGTTGAAGAGGACAGGAACACCATATATTTT.

The chain is built from TRBV9 and TRBJ1-2, with 11 bases identical to TRBD1. The CDR3 covers 21 residues. The germline CDR1 and CDR2 sequences are SGDLS and YYNGEE. V lost 5 bases and J lost 0; bases outside the gene matches: 21. The CDR3 DNA reads as TGTGCCAGCAGTCCTATTCCTGACCGGGACAGGGGGGGAAGAACTAACTATGGCTACACCTTC. Its protein product is CASSPIPDRDRGGRTNYGYTF.

The chain carries TRBV28 and TRBJ2-7, with D perhaps matching TRBD1 or TRBD2 (5 bases each). Germline V gene lookup returns CDR1 MDHEN and CDR2 SYDVKM. The CDR3 runs to 15 residues. Trimming removed 6 bases from V and 2 bases from J, with 17 bases in between. The CDR3 loop reads CASRTAGTGTYEQYF. CDR3 nucleotides: TGTGCCAGCAGAACGGCCGGGACGGGAACCTACGAGCAGTACTTC.

This clone occurred a few times. The chain couples TRBV4-3 to TRBJ2-1; TRBD2 matches 8 bases. Germline CDR1 is LGHNA and CDR2 is YSLEER. The CDR3 runs to 15 residues. V lost 0 bases, J lost 7 bases, and 5 bases stayed unmatched. The CDR3 DNA reads as TGCGCCAGCAGCCAAGAGAAAGGGACTAGGAATGAGCAGTTCTTC. Translating it yields CASSQEKGTRNEQFF.

This sequence joins TRBV19 and TRBJ2-4; D call uncertain. Trimming removed 2 bases at V and 7 bases at J, with 9 bases between. Germline lookup yields CDR1 LNHDA and CDR2 SQIVND (reference sequence). This CDR3 is 13 amino acids long. The CDR3 region has the DNA TGTGCCAGTAGTATACAGGCCCTTAACATTCAGTACTTC. This codes for CASSIQALNIQYF. Looking up the rest from reference TRBV19 and TRBJ2-4 gives the full variable domain: DGGITQSPKYLFRKEGQNVTLSCEQNLNHDAMYWYRQDPGQGLRLIYYSQIVNDFQKGDIAEGYSVSREKKESFPLTVTSAQKNPTAFYLCASSIQALNIQYFGAGTRLSVL.

In DNA form, the CDR3 reads TGTGCCAGCAGCTTACTTTCCAGGGCCGGGGAGCTGTTTTTT. This codes for CASSLLSRAGELFF. The chain uses TRBV7-9 and TRBJ2-2; perhaps TRBD1 as D (5 bases). Per germline, CDR1 SEHNR and CDR2 FQNEAQ (reference sequence). V was cut by 2 bases and J by 6 bases, with 10 bases left in between. The CDR3 has 14 amino acids.

The CDR3 DNA is TGTGCCAGCCGGGGATTGGTCGGAGGGTATTCACCCCTCCACTTT. This sequence encodes CASRGLVGGYSPLHF. V gene TRBV11-2 combines with J gene TRBJ1-6; D is undetermined. Germline CDR1 and CDR2: SGHAT and FQNNGV. CDR3 size: 15 residues. Trimming shortened V by 8 bases and J by 8 bases, and 19 bases separated the two germline ends. The full variable domain, its missing parts supplied by reference TRBV11-2 and TRBJ1-6, is EAGVAQSPRYKIIEKRQSVAFWCNPISGHATLYWYQQILGQGPKLLIQFQNNGVVDDSQLPKDRFSAERLKGVDSTLKIQPAKLEDSAVYLCASRGLVGGYSPLHFGNGTRLTVT.

The rearrangement links TRBV11-1 to TRBJ1-5; D remains unclear. The V end was cut by 1 base, the J end by 4 bases, with 5 bases between. From germline, CDR1 is SGHAT and CDR2 FQDESV (reference sequence). This CDR3 is 13 amino acids long. CDR3 in DNA: TGTGCCAGCAGCTTAGACCGTAATCAGCCCCAGCATTTT. Translation gives CASSLDRNQPQHF.

The chain employs TRBV6-6 and TRBJ2-7, with D perhaps being TRBD1 or TRBD2 (5 bases each). V dropped 0 bases and J dropped 2 bases, with 8 bases sitting between them. Germline V gene lookup returns CDR1 MNHNY and CDR2 SVGAGI (reference sequence). There are 14 residues in the CDR3. CDR3 amino acids: CASSYSGVTYEQYF. DNA of the CDR3: TGTGCCAGCAGTTACTCGGGGGTGACCTACGAGCAGTACTTC.

The rearrangement uses TRBV28 and TRBJ2-5, with D hard to call. Germline CDR1 and CDR2: MDHEN and SYDVKM. The CDR3 totals 15 residues. Trimming shortened V by 1 base and J by 2 bases, and 11 bases separated the two germline ends. CDR3 sequence (DNA): TGTGCCAGCAGTTTATCTGGCCAGGTGCAAGAGACCCAGTACTTC. Translated, it gives CASSLSGQVQETQYF. The complete variable domain, with remaining parts taken from reference TRBV28 and TRBJ2-5, reads DVKVTQSSRYLVKRTGEKVFLECVQDMDHENMFWYRQDPGLGLRLIYFSYDVKMKEKGDIPEGYSVSREKKERFSLILESASTNQTSMYLCASSLSGQVQETQYFGPGTRLLVL.

The gene calls are TRBV7-2 and TRBJ2-3; D is perhaps TRBD2 (5 bases). From germline, CDR1 is SGHTA and CDR2 FQGNSA. V lost 0 bases, J lost 4 bases, and 11 bases lay in between. This CDR3 region has 15 residues. Here the CDR3 reads CASSLAGLAADTQYF. The CDR3 region has the DNA TGTGCCAGCAGCTTAGCGGGTCTAGCAGCAGATACGCAGTATTTT.

J is TRBJ1-3 and V is TRBV7-5; TRBD1, the table's D call, was not compared with the DNA. TRBV7-5 is tagged as a pseudogene. The CDR3 has 18 residues. This chain's CDR3 is CASVWGSHGEVSGNTIYF. In DNA, the CDR3 is TGTGCCAGTGTCTGGGGCAGTCATGGGGAAGTGTCTGGAAACACCATATATTTT.

This chain joins TRBV5-1 and TRBJ2-5; tentatively, D is TRBD1 (7 bases). The CDR3 sequence is 17 residues long. Trimming removed 4 bases from V and 1 base from J, with 20 bases in between. The germline CDR1 and CDR2 sequences are SGHRS and YFSETQ. In DNA, the CDR3 is TGCGCCAGCAGCCGAGGGAGTGGCAGGGGGGTCCAAGAGACCCAGTACTTC. This gives the protein CASSRGSGRGVQETQYF.

The chain combines TRBV7-9 with TRBJ2-2; 8 bases align to TRBD1. The length of the CDR3 is 16 residues. The V gene end was trimmed by 2 bases and the J gene end by 1 base; junction bases not matched to a gene: 3. Germline loops: CDR1 SEHNR, CDR2 FQNEAQ (reference sequence). Here the CDR3 reads CASSLLTGVNTGELFF. The DNA for the CDR3 is TGTGCCAGCAGCTTATTGACAGGGGTGAACACCGGGGAGCTGTTTTTT.

This clone has a single count. The rearrangement links TRBV7-9 to TRBJ2-1; tentative D call: TRBD2 (6 bases). CDR3 length equals 15 residues. V was pared by 5 bases and J by 4 bases, with 15 bases between. CDR1 is SEHNR and CDR2 is FQNEAQ in the germline V gene (reference sequence). The CDR3 nucleotides read TGTGCCAGCAGCGGCAGGGTCGGGAGTTACAATGAGCAGTTCTTC. Encoded protein: CASSGRVGSYNEQFF.